What follows describes a single TCR beta chain. What this receptor recognizes is not known. Per-base quality was not reported, and no clone a single base away is much larger than it. Explained via the paper, the time point label denotes: pretreatment peripheral blood. The cohort comprised about 30 patients with locally advanced or metastatic urothelial carcinoma treated at Memorial Sloan Kettering on a trial protocol. Peripheral blood mononuclear cells were collected pretreatment and during treatment, at between 1 and 8 total time points per patient. The Qiagen DNeasy Blood extraction kit was used to purify genomic DNA from total PBMCs and tumor samples. Collected pretreatment and during treatment, PBMCs were isolated and stored as previously described. The sample is drawn from a study of PD-L1 blockade in urothelial cancer (dated by TCRdb to 2017 to 2019). In the study overall: All patients started therapy in about 2014 and received atezolizumab 1,200 mg intravenously every 3 weeks. In the same patients, whole exome sequencing and RNA sequencing of pretreatment tumors were performed in addition to TCR sequencing. The study, an exploratory multi-omic analysis, examined somatic, immune and clinical correlates of response to PD-L1 blockade with atezolizumab in urothelial cancer. Twenty-nine patients had pretreatment blood TCR-seq, some 25 had at least one posttreatment blood collection, and some 25 had tumor TCR-seq. About 10 patients achieved durable clinical benefit and roughly 20 did not. Patients had an ECOG performance status of 0 or 1 and had received between 0 and 3 prior chemotherapy regimens. Blood samples gave a median of 141,255 T cells and under 85,000 unique TCRs, with a median clonality of approximately 0.08. Durable clinical benefit was defined as a progression-free survival longer than 6 months, and TCR features were additionally tested against progression-free survival and overall survival. TCR sequencing covered pretreatment tumor samples and matched, serially collected peripheral blood taken before and after atezolizumab treatment. About 85% of the 29 patients were identified as males with urothelial cancer of bladder origin, and a prior smoking history was reported by 18 of 29 patients. Blood samples were analyzed at two time points: 3 weeks after treatment start (second dose) and 6 weeks after treatment start.

Synthetic TCR analog templates were spiked into each PCR so that absolute template abundance could be estimated from read counts. Using the immunoSEQ assay, TCRbeta CDR3 regions were amplified from genomic DNA with bias-controlled V and J gene primers. Sequencing of rearranged TCRbeta segments was done at approximately 20X coverage. The paper's data handling went like this. Clustering was used to correct sequencing errors, and CDR3s were annotated against IMGT to assign V, D and J genes. Downstream analyses used only productive TCRbeta rearrangements and left out out-of-frame or stop-codon sequences. To compute clonality, Shannon entropy was normalized by the log of the number of unique productive sequences and then subtracted from one. Clones differing between time points or between blood and tumor were identified using Fisher's exact test with Benjamini-Hochberg correction, with an adjusted p below 0.01 applied as the threshold. Imported from immuneACCESS, the table was reduced by TCRdb to in-frame sequences with V and J called. These copies leave out some clones; in studies compared against another copy, an unresolved V gene accounts for under half, and the cause of the remainder is not known. Clone size and V and J calls were adopted from that table, with D and trimming inferred from the DNA. This sample holds about 130,000 clones; about 88% were observed only once. The ten largest clonotypes hold 3.2% of the sample.

Results the study describes overall, beyond this receptor: Patients with durable benefit showed greater expansion of tumor-associated TCR clones in peripheral blood 3 weeks after starting treatment (n of about 21, p = 0.022). Because of the small sample size (n ≈ 27) and the many exploratory analyses performed, the results are intended to be regarded as hypothesis-generating. Improved progression-free and overall survival was associated with having pretreatment peripheral blood TCR clonality below the median.

CDR1 SEHNR and CDR2 FQNEAQ were looked up in the germline V gene (reference sequence). The CDR3 runs 14 residues from the cysteine to the phenylalanine. This entry keeps only the CDR3 DNA: 42 bases, framed from base 1. Germline trimming amounts to 7 bases on V and 0 bases on J, with 4 as the count of junction bases outside the gene matches. Recombination joined TRBV7-9 with TRBJ2-7; 9 bases in the middle match TRBD2. The specimen was PBMCs, collected around atezolizumab (anti-PD-L1) treatment. The sequence came from a man aged 45 to 65 with urothelial cancer. Here is the DNA: TGTGCCAGCAAAGCTAGCGGGAACTCCTACGAGCAGTACTTC. It encodes CASKASGNSYEQYF.